Presented here are 18 T cell receptor beta chains from one specimen sequenced in a study of blood T cell repertoires in COVID-19. Assay used: immunoSEQ multiplex PCR; TCRdb lists only in-frame clones, some missing. Among 200,000 to 250,000 clones listed, roughly 80% were seen once. Specimen: peripheral blood. The origin of the receptors is an older woman with active or convalescent COVID-19.

V and J are TRBV6-5 and TRBJ2-7; TRBD1 matches at 8 bases. The germline V gene has CDR1 MNHEY and CDR2 SVGAGI. The CDR3 consists of 15 residues. J was trimmed by 2 bases and V by 2 bases; bases with no gene match: 5. CDR3 region: CASSYTYRGAYEQYF. The CDR3 nucleotides are TGTGCCAGCAGTTACACCTACAGGGGGGCCTACGAGCAGTACTTC.

This chain links TRBV14 with TRBJ2-1; 8 nucleotides align to TRBD2. The CDR3 runs 14 residues. Germline lookup yields CDR1 SGHDN and CDR2 FVKESK. J was trimmed by 3 bases and V by 5 bases; bases with no gene match: 3. DNA for the CDR3: TGTGCCAGCAGCGGGCGGGGGGACTACAATGAGCAGTTCTTC. Its protein is CASSGRGDYNEQFF.

The rearrangement links TRBV6-4 to TRBJ2-3; TRBD1 might be the D (6 bases). Germline V CDR1 and CDR2: MRHNA, SNTAGT. The CDR3 totals 13 residues. The V gene lost 5 bases and the J gene lost 2 bases, with 8 bases spanning the gap. The CDR3 protein is CASSTGTTDTQYF. Here the CDR3 DNA reads TGTGCCAGCAGTACAGGGACCACAGATACGCAGTATTTT.

The gene calls are TRBV5-4 and TRBJ2-3; 9 bases are shared with TRBD2. The junction had 6 bases not matched to a gene; V was cut back by 4 bases and J by 6 bases. This CDR3 is 14 amino acids long. Germline CDR1 reads SGHNT; CDR2 reads YYREEE (reference sequence). This CDR3 is CASSGGRARDTQYF. In DNA form, the CDR3 reads TGTGCCAGCAGCGGCGGGAGGGCGAGGGATACGCAGTATTTT.

This clone was seen only a few times. The gene calls are TRBV27 and TRBJ2-1; a possible D gene is TRBD1 (6 bases). Trimming took off 6 bases at V and 7 bases at J, with 16 bases between the two ends. Germline CDR1 and CDR2: MNHEY and SMNVEV (reference sequence). The CDR3 consists of 14 residues. The CDR3 protein is CASRGALGLNEQFF. The CDR3 DNA is TGTGCCAGCAGGGGGGCATTGGGCCTTAATGAGCAGTTCTTC.

This clone was counted many times. The V call is TRBV11-3, the J call TRBJ2-5; no firm D call. V gave up 3 bases and J gave up 7 bases, with 15 bases separating them. Germline values: CDR1 SGHNT, CDR2 YENEEA. There are 14 residues in the CDR3. In DNA form, the CDR3 reads TGTGCCAGCAGCTTGGTGGCAGCCTCAGGGACCCAGTACTTC. It encodes CASSLVAASGTQYF.

This clone is a singleton in its sample. J is TRBJ1-6 and V is TRBV20-1; D perhaps matches TRBD1 (5 bases). The V gene lost 3 bases and the J gene lost 8 bases, with 20 bases spanning the gap. From germline, CDR1 is DFQATT and CDR2 SNEGSKA (reference sequence). This CDR3 contains 16 residues. Here the CDR3 reads CSASRFGGEQYSPLHF. In nucleotides, the CDR3 is TGCAGTGCTAGTCGTTTCGGGGGGGAACAGTATTCACCCCTCCACTTT.

In this sample, this clone turned up a few times. V is TRBV3-1 (or the pseudogene TRBV3-2) and J is TRBJ1-1; 9 nucleotides agree with TRBD1. Germline V CDR1 and CDR2: LGHDT, YNNKEL (reference sequence). Germline trimming cut 4 bases from V and 8 bases from J; bases unmatched to any gene: 2. The CDR3 covers 12 residues. As DNA, the CDR3 is TGTGCCAGCAGCCGAACAGGGGGCGAAGCTTTCTTT. Translating gives CASSRTGGEAFF.

V usage is TRBV6-2 or TRBV6-3 and J usage is TRBJ2-7; D remains ambiguous. Germline V CDR1 and CDR2: MNHEY, SVGEGT. Trimming left V 4 bases short and J 0 bases short, with 10 bases between. This CDR3 region has 14 residues. Here the CDR3 reads CASSSSPSSYEQYF. CDR3 bases: TGTGCCAGCAGTTCATCTCCTAGCTCCTACGAGCAGTACTTC.

This clone has more than one count but fewer than ten. V gene TRBV5-4 combines with J gene TRBJ1-3, with 9 bases identical to TRBD1. Germline V CDR1 and CDR2: SGHNT, YYREEE (reference sequence). V lost 5 bases, J lost 0 bases, and 6 bases stayed unmatched. This CDR3 spans 16 amino acids. CDR3 DNA sequence: TGTGCCAGCAGTTCGATGACAGGGGGCTCTGGAAACACCATATATTTT. The encoded protein is CASSSMTGGSGNTIYF.

This chain uses TRBV3-1 (or the pseudogene TRBV3-2) with TRBJ1-1; TRBD1 is a possible D gene (5 bases). The germline V gene has CDR1 LGHDT and CDR2 YNNKEL (reference sequence). Trimming cost V 3 bases and J 6 bases, with 11 bases left between them. The CDR3 spans 13 residues. CDR3 amino acids: CASSHIDSSEAFF. For the CDR3, the DNA is TGTGCCAGCAGCCACATAGACAGCTCTGAAGCTTTCTTT.

The J gene is TRBJ2-5, the V gene TRBV14, with 14 bases that match TRBD2. Trimming at V came to 2 bases and at J to 5 bases, leaving 19 bases not matched to a gene. Germline V gene data show CDR1 as SGHDN and CDR2 as FVKESK. The CDR3 runs to 21 residues. The CDR3 region has the DNA TGTGCCAGCAGCCAACGAGCTCTGGGGACTAGCGGGAGTTTCTGGGTGGAGACCCAGTACTTC. Translation gives CASSQRALGTSGSFWVETQYF.

The V and J genes are TRBV30 and TRBJ1-6, with 8 bases fitting TRBD1. Germline V gives CDR1 GTSNPN, CDR2 SVGIG (reference sequence). Unmatched junction bases numbered 7, after V lost 4 bases and J lost 8 bases. This CDR3 has 14 residues. The CDR3 DNA follows: TGTGCCTGGAACCGGGACAGGAATTATTCACCCCTCCACTTT. This encodes CAWNRDRNYSPLHF.

The chain recombines TRBV7-9 with TRBJ2-6; D unclear. There are 16 residues in the CDR3. Germline V gives CDR1 SEHNR, CDR2 FQNEAQ (reference sequence). The germline V and J ends were trimmed by 2 bases and 0 bases, with 8 bases remaining between them. CDR3 DNA sequence: TGTGCCAGCAGCTTACTTGTTCTCTCTGGGGCCAACGTCCTGACTTTC. It encodes CASSLLVLSGANVLTF.

The V and J genes are TRBV5-1 and TRBJ2-5; D may be TRBD1 (5 bases). The ends were cut back, 0 bases at V and 5 bases at J, with 11 bases in the middle. The CDR3 sequence is 14 residues long. CDR1 is SGHRS and CDR2 is YFSETQ in the germline V gene. Here the CDR3 reads CASSLVVSGETQYF. The DNA for the CDR3 is TGCGCCAGCAGCTTGGTTGTATCAGGGGAGACCCAGTACTTC.

With respect to this clone: In the same sample, other DNA sequences code for this CDR3. CDR3 bases: TGTGCCAGCAGTTTGCGGTCGAACACTGAAGCTTTCTTT. Residues: CASSLRSNTEAFF. The chain uses TRBV27 and TRBJ1-1; D is undetermined. Germline CDR1 MNHEY, CDR2 SMNVEV (reference sequence). The CDR3 has 13 amino acids. Deletions cut 3 bases from V and 1 base from J, with 6 bases between.

This sequence joins TRBV11-3 and TRBJ2-2; D remains ambiguous. The CDR3 has 18 residues. Trimming cost V 0 bases and J 2 bases, with 16 bases left between them. CDR1 SGHNT and CDR2 YENEEA come from the germline V gene. The CDR3 coding sequence is TGTGCCAGCAGCTTAGATGGCAGGTCGAGTAGAAACACCGGGGAGCTGTTTTTT. It codes for CASSLDGRSSRNTGELFF. Based on the CDR3 plus reference TRBV11-3 and TRBJ2-2, the full variable domain is EAGVVQSPRYKIIEKKQPVAFWCNPISGHNTLYWYLQNLGQGPELLIRYENEEAVDDSQLPKDRFSAERLKGVDSTLKIQPAELGDSAVYLCASSLDGRSSRNTGELFFGEGSRLTVL.

The V call is TRBV4-1, the J call TRBJ2-1, with unresolved D. Germline V gene lookup returns CDR1 MGHRA and CDR2 YSYEKL. The CDR3 sequence is 14 residues long. V was clipped by 4 bases and J by 2 bases, with 9 bases between them. CDR3: CASSLFATYNEQFF. The CDR3 DNA follows: TGCGCCAGCAGCCTTTTCGCGACCTACAATGAGCAGTTCTTC.